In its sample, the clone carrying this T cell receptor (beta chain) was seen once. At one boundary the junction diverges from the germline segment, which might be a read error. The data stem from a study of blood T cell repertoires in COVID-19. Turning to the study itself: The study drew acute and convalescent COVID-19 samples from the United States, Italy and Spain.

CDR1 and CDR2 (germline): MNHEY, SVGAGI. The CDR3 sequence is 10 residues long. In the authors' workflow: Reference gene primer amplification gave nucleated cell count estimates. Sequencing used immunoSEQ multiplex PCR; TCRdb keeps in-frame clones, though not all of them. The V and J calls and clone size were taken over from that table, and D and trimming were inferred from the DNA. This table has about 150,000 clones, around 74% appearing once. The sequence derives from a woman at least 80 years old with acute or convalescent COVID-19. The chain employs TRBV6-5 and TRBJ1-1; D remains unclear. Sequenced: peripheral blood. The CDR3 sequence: CASTYTEAFF. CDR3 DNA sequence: TGTGCCAGCACTTACACTGAAGCTTTCTTT.